One sample yielded the 31 T cell receptor beta chains listed below, sequenced in a study of cytotoxic CD8 clonotypes in ibrutinib-treated CLL. Repertoires were generated with immunoSEQ multiplex PCR, while TCRdb's copy carries only in-frame clones and drops some. The profile shows approximately 320,000 clones, approximately 67% of them singletons. This specimen was PBMCs, taken after 36 months of ibrutinib treatment. All receptors derive from a human donor with chronic lymphocytic leukemia.

The gene calls are TRBV5-5 and TRBJ1-2; D gene ambiguous. Per the germline V gene, CDR1 is SGHKS and CDR2 is YYEKEE (reference sequence). CDR3 length: 14 amino acids. V gave up 3 bases and J gave up 6 bases, with 15 bases separating them. In DNA form, the CDR3 reads TGTGCCAGCAGCTCCCGGATCTGGCTCGATGGCTACACCTTC. Protein sequence: CASSSRIWLDGYTF.

V usage is TRBV7-9 and J usage is TRBJ2-2, with a tentative D call TRBD2 (6 bases). This CDR3 is built from 15 residues. The V gene lost 5 bases and the J gene lost 1 base, with 11 bases spanning the gap. CDR1 is SEHNR, CDR2 FQNEAQ, per germline (reference sequence). This CDR3 reads CASSPGDRNTGELFF. The CDR3 DNA reads TGTGCCAGCAGCCCGGGGGACCGGAACACCGGGGAGCTGTTTTTT.

V usage is TRBV4-2 and J usage is TRBJ2-7, with D possibly being TRBD1 or TRBD2 (5 bases each). Trimming removed 0 bases at V and 4 bases at J, with 13 bases between. The CDR3 runs to 15 residues. CDR1 and CDR2 from the germline V gene are LGHNA and YNFKEQ. The CDR3 coding sequence is TGTGCCAGCAGCCAAGACTTCGGGGACCAATACGAGCAGTACTTC. Encoded protein: CASSQDFGDQYEQYF.

This chain links TRBV18 with TRBJ1-5; 9 bases align to TRBD1. The CDR3 extends over 20 amino acids. With 1 base clipped from V and 0 bases from J, the junction kept 13 bases outside the gene matches. Looked up from germline, CDR1 is KGHSH and CDR2 is LQKENI. The CDR3 DNA follows: TGTGCCAGCTCACCACGATCCCCGGGACAGGGAATTTATAGCAATCAGCCCCAGCATTTT. Its translation: CASSPRSPGQGIYSNQPQHF. The full variable domain, in which reference TRBV18 and TRBJ1-5 provide the parts outside the CDR3, is NAGVMQNPRHLVRRRGQEARLRCSPMKGHSHVYWYRQLPEEGLKFMVYLQKENIIDESGMPKERFSAEFPKEGPSILRIQQVVRGDSAAYFCASSPRSPGQGIYSNQPQHFGDGTRLSIL.

DNA for the CDR3: TGCGCCAGCAGCTTTAGCCATGGAGATGATGGCTACACCTTC. Its translation: CASSFSHGDDGYTF. The chain recombines TRBV5-1 with TRBJ1-2, with unresolved D. This CDR3 is built from 14 residues. Trimming stripped 2 bases from V and 6 bases from J, with 14 bases between. Germline values: CDR1 SGHRS, CDR2 YFSETQ.

The count of this clone is one. V and J are TRBV7-2 and TRBJ2-1, with TRBD1 matching over 7 bases. Losses at the gene ends were 4 bases for V and 4 bases for J; bases not matched to a gene: 10. CDR1 is SGHTA and CDR2 is FQGNSA in the germline V gene. The CDR3 covers 16 residues. The CDR3 region is CASSSYRDSAYNEQFF. The CDR3 nucleotides are TGTGCCAGCAGCTCTTACCGGGACAGCGCATACAATGAGCAGTTCTTC.

CDR3 DNA: TGCGCCAGCAGAATGGGGGGAAACGAGCAGTACTTC. Translating gives CASRMGGNEQYF. The chain is built from TRBV5-1 and TRBJ2-7, with TRBD2 as a possible D gene (6 bases). Germline CDR1 is SGHRS and CDR2 is YFSETQ. V was shortened by 5 bases and J by 5 bases, with 11 bases between the two germline ends. This CDR3 comprises 12 residues.

This clone has a single count. The rearrangement links TRBV7-6 to TRBJ2-3; perhaps D is TRBD1 or TRBD2 (6 bases each). The CDR3 contains 18 residues. Looked up from germline, CDR1 is SGHVS and CDR2 is FNYEAQ. The V end was cut by 5 bases, the J end by 8 bases, with 29 bases between. The CDR3 DNA follows: TGTGCCAGCAGCCATACAGCCCCCTTGCCGGGGGCTGCACGTACGCAGTATTTT. It yields the protein CASSHTAPLPGAARTQYF.

The V call is TRBV27, the J call TRBJ1-6, with 7 bases aligning to TRBD1. The V and J ends lost 4 bases and 8 bases, in that order; junction bases with no gene match: 11. The CDR3 has 16 amino acids. Germline V gene lookup returns CDR1 MNHEY and CDR2 SMNVEV (reference sequence). CDR3 DNA sequence: TGTGCCAGCAGTTCGCGTACAGGGGTCGGTTATTCACCCCTCCACTTT. It is translated as CASSSRTGVGYSPLHF.

This clone was observed a few times. The rearrangement uses TRBV7-9 and TRBJ1-5, with 9 bases that match TRBD1. CDR3 length: 15 residues. V lost 5 bases to trimming and J lost 4 bases; unmatched junction nucleotides: 6. CDR1 is SEHNR, CDR2 FQNEAQ, per germline (reference sequence). The CDR3 loop reads CASSVGGTGNQPQHF. The CDR3 bases are TGTGCCAGCAGCGTTGGGGGGACAGGGAATCAGCCCCAGCATTTT.

This clone has a single count. The chain is built from TRBV6-1 and TRBJ1-1; D unresolved. The ends were cut back, 4 bases at V and 3 bases at J, with 9 bases in the middle. CDR1 is MNHNS and CDR2 is SASEGT in the germline V gene. The CDR3 consists of 13 residues. For the CDR3, the DNA is TGTGCCAGCAGTGGGACTTGGGACACTGAAGCTTTCTTT. It encodes CASSGTWDTEAFF.

The DNA of the CDR3 is TGTGCCAGCAGTTACTCGAGAGGTCAGCCCCAGCATTTT. This translates into CASSYSRGQPQHF. The chain combines TRBV6-5 with TRBJ1-5; D is unresolved. This CDR3 has 13 residues. CDR1 is MNHEY and CDR2 is SVGAGI in the germline V gene. The V end was cut by 0 bases, the J end by 6 bases, with 6 bases between.

The chain carries TRBV6-4 and TRBJ2-3, with 9 bases lining up with TRBD2. Germline V gives CDR1 MRHNA, CDR2 SNTAGT. This CDR3 comprises 16 residues. The V and J ends lost 6 bases and 4 bases, in that order; junction bases with no gene match: 11. Written as DNA, the CDR3 is TGTGCCAGCAGCCGACTCGGGCTAGCGGGGCCAGATACGCAGTATTTT. Protein sequence: CASSRLGLAGPDTQYF.

The rearrangement links TRBV18 to TRBJ2-6, with D unresolved. Germline CDR1 reads KGHSH; CDR2 reads LQKENI. V dropped 8 bases and J dropped 1 base, with 9 bases sitting between them. This CDR3 region has 14 residues. Written as DNA, the CDR3 is TGTGCCAGCCAGAGAAATTCTGGGGCCAACGTCCTGACTTTC. This gives the protein CASQRNSGANVLTF.

The chain is built from TRBV9 and TRBJ2-7; no firm D call. In germline, CDR1 is SGDLS, CDR2 YYNGEE. V dropped 3 bases and J dropped 6 bases, with 16 bases sitting between them. This CDR3 is built from 14 residues. This CDR3 reads CASSATGSTGEQYF. CDR3 nucleotide sequence: TGTGCCAGCAGCGCCACCGGGTCGACTGGCGAGCAGTACTTC.

V is TRBV27 and J is TRBJ2-7; possibly TRBD2 for D (5 bases). Germline V gene data show CDR1 as MNHEY and CDR2 as SMNVEV (reference sequence). This CDR3 is built from 14 residues. V shed 4 bases and J shed 3 bases, with 13 bases lying between them. The CDR3 nucleotides are TGTGCCAGCAGTTCTACTAGGTTCAGCTACGAGCAGTACTTC. This encodes CASSSTRFSYEQYF.

The V call is TRBV11-3, the J call TRBJ1-6; D remains ambiguous. This CDR3 is 15 amino acids long. The ends were cut back, 0 bases at V and 7 bases at J, with 10 bases in the middle. From germline, CDR1 is SGHNT and CDR2 YENEEA. In DNA, the CDR3 is TGTGCCAGCAGCTTAGAGCCCAGTCGCAATTCACCCCTCCACTTT. This encodes CASSLEPSRNSPLHF.

The J gene is TRBJ2-2, the V gene TRBV7-6, with TRBD2 matching 9 bases. This CDR3 contains 16 residues. The germline CDR1 and CDR2 sequences are SGHVS and FNYEAQ. V lost 0 bases to trimming and J lost 7 bases; unmatched junction nucleotides: 6. This CDR3 reads CASSLATSGLLGELFF. The CDR3 DNA reads TGTGCCAGCAGCTTAGCCACTAGCGGGCTGCTCGGGGAGCTGTTTTTT.

The gene calls are TRBV7-2 and TRBJ1-5, with D possibly matching TRBD1 (5 bases). The CDR3 runs to 14 residues. Germline-derived CDR1 and CDR2 are SGHTA and FQGNSA. V lost 1 base and J 6 bases, leaving 10 bases between the germline ends. As DNA, the CDR3 is TGTGCCAGCAGCTTAGGGGGGAATCTTCAGCCCCAGCATTTT. Translating gives CASSLGGNLQPQHF.

This chain joins TRBV7-8 and TRBJ2-7, with D possibly matching TRBD1 (5 bases). V was clipped by 5 bases and J by 2 bases, with 10 bases between them. Germline CDR1 reads SGHVS; CDR2 reads FQNEAQ. This CDR3 is 13 amino acids long. The CDR3 sequence is CASSHTGTYEQYF. The CDR3 region has the DNA TGTGCCAGCAGCCACACAGGTACCTACGAGCAGTACTTC.

The gene calls are TRBV5-6 and TRBJ1-1; 9 nucleotides line up with TRBD1. The germline V gene encodes CDR1 SGHDT and CDR2 YYEEEE. This CDR3 is 14 amino acids long. V dropped 1 base and J dropped 5; count of bases not matched to a gene: 3. In nucleotides, the CDR3 is TGTGCCAGCAGCTTGTACAGGGGGCGGACTGAAGCTTTCTTT. Translation gives CASSLYRGRTEAFF.

The chain couples TRBV6-1 to TRBJ1-5; a weak D match, TRBD1 (6 bases). This CDR3 contains 16 residues. Germline lookup yields CDR1 MNHNS and CDR2 SASEGT. Trimming left V 2 bases short and J 2 bases short, with 13 bases between. The CDR3 bases are TGTGCCAGCAGTGAACCGGGGGGACACCGCAATCAGCCCCAGCATTTT. It codes for CASSEPGGHRNQPQHF.

V is TRBV5-1 and J is TRBJ2-2, with 10 bases fitting TRBD2. V gave up 3 bases and J gave up 1 base; unmatched junction bases: 3. The CDR3 covers 16 residues. Germline V lookup: CDR1 SGHRS, CDR2 YFSETQ. The DNA for the CDR3 is TGCGCCAGCAGCTATGGACTAGCGGTGAACACCGGGGAGCTGTTTTTT. Its protein is CASSYGLAVNTGELFF. Variable domain in full (rest from reference TRBV5-1 and TRBJ2-2): KAGVTQTPRYLIKTRGQQVTLSCSPISGHRSVSWYQQTPGQGLQFLFEYFSETQRNKGNFPGRFSGRQFSNSRSEMNVSTLELGDSALYLCASSYGLAVNTGELFFGEGSRLTVL.

The chain is built from TRBV19 and TRBJ2-7; 7 bases fit TRBD1. The germline V gene has CDR1 LNHDA and CDR2 SQIVND (reference sequence). This CDR3 is built from 14 residues. Trimming removed 1 base from V and 6 bases from J; junction bases left unmatched: 6. The CDR3 DNA reads TGTGCCAGTAGTATAGGTGGGGACAGCTCCGAGCAGTACTTC. Amino acid sequence: CASSIGGDSSEQYF.

In nucleotides, the CDR3 is TGTGCCAGCAGCATGGGACAGAATAACTATGGCTACACCTTC. Protein product: CASSMGQNNYGYTF. This chain uses TRBV5-6 with TRBJ1-2; 7 bases fit TRBD1. Germline lookup yields CDR1 SGHDT and CDR2 YYEEEE. The CDR3 is made up of 14 amino acids. The J segment lost 1 base and the V segment lost 4 bases, leaving 4 bases of the junction unmatched.

The chain couples TRBV18 to TRBJ2-2; D gene ambiguous. CDR3 length: 13 residues. V was pared by 5 bases and J by 5 bases, with 9 bases between. Germline V gives CDR1 KGHSH, CDR2 LQKENI. This chain's CDR3 is CASSVKVTGELFF. CDR3 in DNA: TGTGCCAGCTCAGTCAAAGTGACCGGGGAGCTGTTTTTT.

V and J are TRBV5-4 and TRBJ2-3, with D uncertain. The germline CDR1 and CDR2 sequences are SGHNT and YYREEE (reference sequence). Trimming took 1 base from V and 2 from J, leaving 8 bases between them. This CDR3 contains 14 residues. The CDR3 DNA reads as TGTGCCAGCAGCTTGCCACAGCACACAGATACGCAGTATTTT. Amino acids: CASSLPQHTDTQYF.

The genes are TRBV4-1 and TRBJ1-1; D remains ambiguous. Trimming took 0 bases from V and 7 from J, leaving 15 bases between them. The CDR3 is 15 residues long. CDR1 is MGHRA and CDR2 is YSYEKL in the germline V gene. This chain's CDR3 is CASSQDLDRVLEAFF. Here the CDR3 DNA reads TGCGCCAGCAGCCAAGATCTCGATCGGGTTCTTGAAGCTTTCTTT.

CDR3 amino acids: CASSLVRLPSDSYEQYF. DNA of the CDR3: TGTGCCAGCAGCTTAGTGAGGCTACCGAGCGACTCCTACGAGCAGTACTTC. The chain carries TRBV7-8 and TRBJ2-7; D gene ambiguous. Germline V gene data show CDR1 as SGHVS and CDR2 as FQNEAQ. The V end was cut by 1 base, the J end by 0 bases, with 16 bases between. There are 17 residues in the CDR3.

This rearrangement joins TRBV4-2 to TRBJ1-2; no reliable D call. This CDR3 spans 14 amino acids. V gave up 1 base and J gave up 3 bases, with 9 bases separating them. Germline V lookup: CDR1 LGHNA, CDR2 YNFKEQ. The DNA of the CDR3 is TGTGCCAGCAGCCAAGTGGGTTTAGACTATGGCTACACCTTC. Protein: CASSQVGLDYGYTF.

The rearrangement joins TRBV5-1 to TRBJ1-5; D gene unclear. The length of the CDR3 is 15 residues. The V gene lost 5 bases and the J gene lost 7 bases, with 19 bases spanning the gap. CDR1 SGHRS and CDR2 YFSETQ come from the germline V gene. The CDR3 loop is CASSFAPGLDQPQHF. The DNA of the CDR3 is TGCGCCAGCAGTTTCGCCCCGGGCCTCGACCAGCCCCAGCATTTT.